The subject of this entry is one T cell receptor (beta chain). It has no known antigen specificity. No clone much larger than this one lies a single base away; base qualities are absent. This specimen comes from a study of T cells in Graves' hyperthyroidism and ophthalmopathy (dated by TCRdb to 2018 to 2020). The study in broad terms: Peripheral blood was collected at initial diagnosis, before any treatment. To identify distinguishing TCR V-J signatures, a discovery cohort of 90 to 100 patients was used, comprising 43 with Graves' ophthalmopathy and some 60 with stable Graves' hyperthyroidism. Prospective prediction of ophthalmopathy was tested in an independent validation cohort consisting of some 20 hyperthyroidism patients and around 16 patients who later progressed to ophthalmopathy. The 75 to 100 discovery patients were randomly split 7:3 into training and test sets. Thyroid tissue and blood T-cell repertoires from several Graves' hyperthyroidism patients were also compared in the study. After blood sampling, hyperthyroidism patients were treated with methimazole at a starting dose of 30 mg daily, and ophthalmopathy patients were treated with high-dose intravenous methylprednisolone. The paper reports TCR Vbeta CDR3 sequencing of about 140 peripheral blood samples: approximately 41 ophthalmopathy, 70 to 85 hyperthyroidism and approximately 17 progressor patients. What the authors observed across the whole study: Blood samples also contained most of the expanded thyroid clonotypes (frequency above 0.001), which suggests that blood repertoires may reflect thyroid immune responses. Ophthalmopathy was separated from stable hyperthyroidism by a 13 V-J signature model, with approximately 89% sensitivity and about 81% specificity obtained in cross-validation and 80%/75% obtained in testing. Sample size was not statistically predetermined, and blinding of investigators to group allocation was not performed. In validation, the model predicted progression to ophthalmopathy with approximately 71% sensitivity and 72% to 75% specificity, a median of 6.5 months before onset.

The CDR3 sequence holds 15 residues, the cysteine and phenylalanine included. Only the CDR3 DNA stays, 45 bases, in frame from base 1. V is cut by 3 bases and J by 0 bases, and the space between the germline ends is 9 bases. Amplification of TCR beta CDR3 regions was carried out from RNA transcripts. The first round of RT-PCR for the TCR CDR3 was performed with the HTBI primer set and the Qiagen OneStep RT-PCR kit. Libraries were constructed in a second round of multiplex PCR, after which size selection and purification were performed. Paired-end sequencing of the libraries was performed with 100 bp reads on an Illumina HiSeq2000. The paper's processing steps were these. SOAPnuke was used to process the raw data, with reads discarded if the reads contained adapters or uncalled bases, had a mean Phred below 15, or lacked an exact constant-primer or identifier match. High-quality paired reads were merged using COPE v1.2.5, and each unique nucleotide sequence was defined as a clonotype. MiTCR v1.1 was used to align the clonotypes against IMGT TRBV, TRBD and TRBJ reference segments. The analysis was restricted to V-J combinations with a frequency above 0.0001, which together covered roughly 99% of the repertoires. The TCS score was defined as F50 (clonal expansion) divided by E x V (chaos), with BLOSUM62-based TCRdist calculated between CDR3 peptides within each V-J. Welch's t-statistics and random forest reduced several hundred V-J features to under 15, which were used in a naive Bayes classifier (R e1071). TCRdb itself trimmed the public reads at Q25 with fastp, ran MiXCR and retained productive beta chains. Each CDR3 protein gets just one entry, which takes the most common genes and DNA from the rows behind it. The V and J calls and clone size are TCRdb's, not the authors'. The sample table holds hundreds of thousands of distinct CDR3 sequences, of which roughly 15% were seen once. 2.5% to 4% of the sample is taken by the ten largest.

Moderately to severely active disease, a Clinical Activity Score of at least 3, a NOSPECS grade of at least 4, and a duration under 3 months were present in ophthalmopathy patients. Patients with uncontrolled infections, other autoimmune diseases, pregnancy or lactation were excluded. Diagnoses relied on clinical symptoms, serum thyroxine and TRAb, thyroid ultrasound and orbital computed tomography. PBMCs were isolated from about 10 ml of fresh peripheral blood by Ficoll-Paque density gradient centrifugation. Total RNA was extracted using Trizol reagent, and RNA quality was assessed on an Agilent 2100 Bioanalyzer.

This clonotype originated in a woman aged 40 to 50 with Graves' ophthalmopathy. Sequenced: blood. The V and J genes are TRBV12-3 or TRBV12-4 and TRBJ2-4; 6 matching bases give a weak D call of TRBD1. Read as DNA, the sequence is TGTGCCAGCAGTTTCCGGACAGTAGCCAAAAACATTCAGTACTTC. Translated, this gives CASSFRTVAKNIQYF.